What follows is one T cell receptor beta chain and its context. This CDR3 region has 14 residues. Germline CDR1 and CDR2: SGHTA and FQGTGA. The V and J ends lost 4 bases and 9 bases, in that order; junction bases with no gene match: 7. Original methodology: Quantification of nucleated cells was approximated via reference gene primer amplification. This table comes from immunoSEQ multiplex PCR, and its TCRdb copy is limited to in-frame clones, with some not included. The V and J calls and clone size were taken over from that table, and D and trimming were inferred from the DNA. The sample yields roughly 160,000 clones, roughly 78% seen once. This sample was included in a study of blood T cell repertoires in COVID-19. For the study at large: Samples taken during acute and convalescent COVID-19 were collected in the United States, Italy and Spain.

During active infection, Seattle patients enrolled and were then monitored through disease. V and J are TRBV7-3 and TRBJ2-1; 9 bases map to TRBD2. The TCR comes from a woman in her sixties with COVID-19, enrolled during active disease. The specimen sequenced was peripheral blood. CDR3 coding DNA: TGTGCCAGCAGCTCGACCGGGACTAGCTCTGAGCAGTTCTTC. Protein product: CASSSTGTSSEQFF.